The clone carrying this TCR beta chain was seen more than once but under ten times. Its antigen is unknown. This specimen comes from a study of persistence of HIV-infected CD4 T cells. Overall study context: Isolated cells were CMV- and HIV-1 Gag-responding CD4+ T cells.

Cells were stimulated with overlapping HIV-1 Gag 15-mer peptides. CD40L-negative CD69-negative CD45RO-high memory CD4+ T cells were sorted as populations depleted of antigen-responding cells. Undetectable plasma HIV-1 RNA below 50 copies/mL lasted at least 4 years. Stimulated PBMCs had first been depleted of CD8+ T cells. This CDR3 comprises 16 residues. Germline CDR1 reads LGHDT; CDR2 reads YNNKEL (reference sequence). V dropped 0 bases and J dropped 5 bases, with 13 bases sitting between them. This was the immunoSEQ version 4 assay in survey mode. Clones were sequenced by immunoSEQ multiplex PCR, and TCRdb holds only the in-frame ones, with some missing. The table shows approximately 65,000 clones, with roughly 75% occurring only once. Study-wide points: CMV- and Gag-responding cells had lower TCRbeta richness than CD3/CD28-responding cells.

The sequence derives from an adult man with HIV who was CMV-seropositive. This sequence joins TRBV3-1 (or the pseudogene TRBV3-2) and TRBJ2-2, with D hard to call. The sequencing used CD4+ T cells sorted from PBMCs after approximately 18-hour stimulation, collected from a patient who received antiretroviral therapy. CDR3 in DNA: TGTGCCAGCAGCCAAGATTGGCGGACGGCAACCGGGGAGCTGTTTTTT. It specifies CASSQDWRTATGELFF.